What follows are 27 T cell receptor beta chains derived from one specimen sequenced in a study of shared clonotypes between healthy human individuals. Naive CD8 cells were CD45RO-negative, positively selected for CCR7, excluding terminally differentiated effector memory CD45RA+ cells. TCRdb keeps only in-frame clones here, not all; method: immunoSEQ multiplex PCR. The table includes approximately 600,000 clones, 85% to 95% detected once. The specimen sequenced was naive CD8+ T cells sorted from blood. These receptors came from a woman aged 25 to 39 in good health.

CDR3 in amino acids: CASSRTDRISYEQYF. DNA for the CDR3: TGTGCCAGCAGCAGGACAGACAGAATATCCTACGAGCAGTACTTC. This chain joins TRBV7-9 and TRBJ2-7; D is perhaps TRBD1 (6 bases). The germline gives CDR1 SEHNR, CDR2 FQNEAQ (reference sequence). Between the trimmed V and J ends, which lost 5 bases and 1 base, there was a span of 15 bases. The CDR3 has 15 amino acids.

The chain links TRBV19 to TRBJ2-5, with TRBD2 identical over 7 bases. CDR1 and CDR2 (germline): LNHDA, SQIVND (reference sequence). This CDR3 region has 14 residues. With V trimmed by 3 bases and J by 3 bases, 4 bases remained unmatched. For the CDR3, the DNA is TGTGCCAGTAGTATTTGGCTAGCGGAAGAGACCCAGTACTTC. Its translation: CASSIWLAEETQYF.

The chain combines TRBV6-1 with TRBJ1-1, with D perhaps TRBD1 (5 bases). This CDR3 spans 15 amino acids. With 1 base removed from V and 5 bases from J, the gap between germline ends came to 14 bases. Per germline, CDR1 MNHNS and CDR2 SASEGT. The CDR3 sequence is CASSEVGRANTEAFF. The DNA of the CDR3 is TGTGCCAGCAGTGAAGTGGGCAGGGCGAATACTGAAGCTTTCTTT.

The chain couples TRBV27 to TRBJ2-7; D might be TRBD1 (5 bases). Germline V gene data show CDR1 as MNHEY and CDR2 as SMNVEV (reference sequence). V lost 2 bases to trimming and J lost 3 bases, with 20 bases between them. CDR3 length: 17 residues. CDR3 protein: CASSLMKGQGRRYEQYF. The DNA of the CDR3 is TGTGCCAGCAGTTTAATGAAAGGGCAGGGTCGCCGCTACGAGCAGTACTTC.

The chain joins TRBV4-1 to TRBJ1-2; no clear D gene. The CDR3 is 15 residues long. V lost 4 bases, J lost 4 bases, and 16 bases lay in between. Germline CDR1 is MGHRA and CDR2 is YSYEKL. CDR3 protein: CASSPNPQSSYGYTF. The DNA of the CDR3 is TGCGCCAGCAGCCCCAATCCTCAGAGTTCCTATGGCTACACCTTC.

The chain carries TRBV19 and TRBJ2-7; D not certain. Germline V lookup: CDR1 LNHDA, CDR2 SQIVND (reference sequence). V shed 2 bases and J shed 1 base, with 12 bases lying between them. The CDR3 is 15 residues long. CDR3 region: CASSILAGESYEQYF. DNA for the CDR3: TGTGCCAGTAGTATACTGGCAGGTGAGTCCTACGAGCAGTACTTC.

As concerns this clone: A junction boundary mismatches the germline segment, possibly from a read error. This chain links TRBV4-1 with TRBJ2-1; 7 bases map to TRBD2. The CDR3 has 12 amino acids. Germline CDR1 reads MGHRA; CDR2 reads YSYEKL. CDR3: CASSQGGGAWIF. Here the CDR3 DNA reads TGCGCCAGCAGCCAAGGGGGAGGGGCTTGGATCTTC.

The chain joins TRBV28 to TRBJ1-1; the D is unclear. Germline CDR1 MDHEN, CDR2 SYDVKM. The V and J ends lost 3 bases and 10 bases respectively, with 12 bases between them. The CDR3 extends over 12 amino acids. The CDR3: CASSLLGRGAFF. The DNA for the CDR3 is TGTGCCAGCAGTTTGCTTGGACGGGGAGCTTTCTTT.

The gene calls are TRBV7-6 and TRBJ2-7, with a tentative D call TRBD2 (6 bases). The germline V and J ends were trimmed by 2 bases and 0 bases, with 11 bases remaining between them. Germline CDR1 and CDR2: SGHVS and FNYEAQ. CDR3 size: 15 residues. Here the CDR3 DNA reads TGTGCCAGCAGCTTATTTCCGGGAGACTCCTACGAGCAGTACTTC. Protein product: CASSLFPGDSYEQYF.

This chain joins TRBV5-6 and TRBJ1-2; D gene uncertain. Germline CDR1 reads SGHDT; CDR2 reads YYEEEE. This CDR3 spans 15 amino acids. Trimming shortened V by 1 base and J by 4 bases, and 14 bases separated the two germline ends. The CDR3 region has the DNA TGTGCCAGCAGCTTGTCCCCAAAAGGTATCTATGGCTACACCTTC. Translation: CASSLSPKGIYGYTF. Variable domain in full (rest from reference TRBV5-6 and TRBJ1-2): DAGVTQSPTHLIKTRGQQVTLRCSPKSGHDTVSWYQQALGQGPQFIFQYYEEEERQRGNFPDRFSGHQFPNYSSELNVNALLLGDSALYLCASSLSPKGIYGYTFGSGTRLTVV.

This chain connects TRBV7-9 to TRBJ1-1, with D perhaps TRBD1 (5 bases). The germline CDR1 and CDR2 sequences are SEHNR and FQNEAQ (reference sequence). Between the trimmed V and J ends, which lost 0 bases and 0 bases, there was a span of 8 bases. The CDR3 totals 15 residues. CDR3 sequence reads: CASSLAGGMNTEAFF. CDR3 in DNA: TGTGCCAGCAGCTTAGCTGGGGGGATGAACACTGAAGCTTTCTTT. Complete variable domain (other parts from reference TRBV7-9 and TRBJ1-1): DTGVSQNPRHKITKRGQNVTFRCDPISEHNRLYWYRQTLGQGPEFLTYFQNEAQLEKSRLLSDRFSAERPKGSFSTLEIQRTEQGDSAMYLCASSLAGGMNTEAFFGQGTRLTVV.

This clone appeared once. V usage is TRBV11-2 and J usage is TRBJ1-4, with D unresolved. V was pared by 3 bases and J by 5 bases, with 19 bases between. The germline CDR1 and CDR2 sequences are SGHAT and FQNNGV. This CDR3 has 17 residues. CDR3 DNA sequence: TGTGCCAGCAGCTTGGGGAATTTGGGCCCCTACAATGAAAAACTGTTTTTT. This gives the protein CASSLGNLGPYNEKLFF.

V is TRBV29-1 and J is TRBJ2-1; no definite D call. CDR1 is SQVTM and CDR2 is ANQGSEA in the germline V gene. The V end lost 1 base, the J end lost 9 bases, and 10 bases lay between the germline ends. This CDR3 is built from 12 residues. CDR3 in DNA: TGCAGCGTTGAAGGGGCGGTTATTGAGCAGTTCTTC. Translation: CSVEGAVIEQFF.

V and J are TRBV28 and TRBJ2-7; the D gene is possibly TRBD1 (5 bases). The CDR3 extends over 16 amino acids. V was trimmed by 3 bases and J by 5 bases, leaving 20 bases between them. Germline loops: CDR1 MDHEN, CDR2 SYDVKM. This CDR3 is CASSLSLGVGFHEQYF. The CDR3 DNA is TGTGCCAGCAGTTTGTCATTAGGGGTAGGCTTCCACGAGCAGTACTTC.

This clone was seen only a few times. The V gene is TRBV28, the J gene TRBJ1-5; unclear D gene. This CDR3 is built from 15 residues. Germline values: CDR1 MDHEN, CDR2 SYDVKM. The germline V and J ends were trimmed by 1 base and 3 bases, with 10 bases remaining between them. CDR3 loop: CASSLFGLNNQPQHF. CDR3 nucleotides: TGTGCCAGCAGTTTATTCGGACTGAACAATCAGCCCCAGCATTTT.

The chain links TRBV5-4 to TRBJ1-3; D perhaps matches TRBD1 (6 bases). Germline V gene lookup returns CDR1 SGHNT and CDR2 YYREEE (reference sequence). The CDR3 extends over 14 amino acids. Trimming took 1 base from V and 2 from J, leaving 7 bases between them. The CDR3 nucleotides read TGTGCCAGCAGCTTGACAGGGACTGGAAACACCATATATTTT. It translates to CASSLTGTGNTIYF.

This sequence joins TRBV14 and TRBJ2-7; a possible D gene is TRBD2 (5 bases). V lost 4 bases to trimming and J lost 6 bases, with 16 bases between them. The CDR3 is 14 amino acids. Germline V CDR1 and CDR2: SGHDN, FVKESK. CDR3 protein: CASSPAGIYCEQYF. CDR3 nucleotide sequence: TGTGCCAGCAGCCCAGCCGGGATTTACTGCGAGCAGTACTTC.

For this clone: This sample includes further DNA sequences coding for the same CDR3. The gene calls are TRBV5-1 and TRBJ2-7, with TRBD1 as a possible D gene (5 bases). The CDR3 extends over 12 amino acids. From germline, CDR1 is SGHRS and CDR2 YFSETQ. Trimming took 2 bases from V and 3 from J, leaving 6 bases between them. CDR3 DNA: TGCGCCAGCAGCTTAGGGGACTACGAGCAGTACTTC. Residues: CASSLGDYEQYF.

V gene TRBV2 combines with J gene TRBJ1-2, with D perhaps matching TRBD1 (6 bases). From germline, CDR1 is SNHLY and CDR2 FYNNEI. Trimming stripped 7 bases from V and 1 base from J, with 16 bases between. CDR3 length: 15 residues. The CDR3 spells CASIKDSLSNYGYTF. For the CDR3, the DNA is TGTGCCAGCATTAAGGACAGTCTGAGTAACTATGGCTACACCTTC.

As DNA, the CDR3 is TGCAGTGCCCATCCCTACACCTTC. Translating gives CSAHPYTF. V gene TRBV20-1 combines with J gene TRBJ1-2; D gene unclear. This CDR3 comprises 8 residues. CDR1 is DFQATT and CDR2 is SNEGSKA in the germline V gene (reference sequence). Trimming pared 6 bases from V and 10 bases from J, leaving 6 bases between.

The V gene is TRBV5-6, the J gene TRBJ1-1; a possible D gene is TRBD1 (5 bases). V was trimmed by 1 base and J by 1 base, leaving 11 bases between them. This CDR3 comprises 15 residues. Per the germline V gene, CDR1 is SGHDT and CDR2 is YYEEEE. The CDR3 loop is CASSLNEGTNTEAFF. For the CDR3, the DNA is TGTGCCAGCAGCTTGAATGAGGGGACGAACACTGAAGCTTTCTTT.

The CDR3 loop is CASSLDLAGDGEQFF. The CDR3 DNA reads as TGTGCCAGCAGCTTAGACCTAGCGGGAGATGGTGAGCAGTTCTTC. J is TRBJ2-1 and V is TRBV11-2; 10 bases line up with TRBD2. V trimming: 0 bases; J trimming: 9 bases; junction bases outside the gene matches: 5. The length of the CDR3 is 15 residues. The germline V gene has CDR1 SGHAT and CDR2 FQNNGV.

V is TRBV11-2 and J is TRBJ2-2, with D perhaps TRBD1 (5 bases). From germline, CDR1 is SGHAT and CDR2 FQNNGV. Trimming left V 3 bases short and J 6 bases short, with 17 bases between. CDR3 length: 16 residues. This CDR3 is CASSLENQGYPGELFF. In DNA, the CDR3 is TGTGCCAGCAGCTTGGAAAATCAGGGTTATCCCGGGGAGCTGTTTTTT.

The chain employs TRBV27 and TRBJ2-7; the D is unclear. This CDR3 comprises 12 residues. The germline V gene encodes CDR1 MNHEY and CDR2 SMNVEV (reference sequence). Trimming removed 4 bases at V and 2 bases at J, with 6 bases between. The CDR3 region is CASSSATYEQYF. The CDR3 nucleotides read TGTGCCAGCAGTTCCGCCACCTACGAGCAGTACTTC.

V and J are TRBV11-1 and TRBJ2-1, with 10 positions matching TRBD2. In germline, CDR1 is SGHAT, CDR2 FQDESV (reference sequence). The CDR3 is 15 amino acids. V trimming: 5 bases; J trimming: 3 bases; junction bases outside the gene matches: 4. The CDR3 sequence is CASSPGLADYNEQFF. CDR3 nucleotide sequence: TGTGCCAGCAGCCCCGGACTAGCGGACTACAATGAGCAGTTCTTC.

The chain is built from TRBV4-1 and TRBJ1-5, with 8 bases identical to TRBD1. The germline V gene has CDR1 MGHRA and CDR2 YSYEKL. Germline trimming cut 0 bases from V and 3 bases from J; bases unmatched to any gene: 10. This CDR3 region has 18 residues. The CDR3 is CASSQDSARGRFNQPQHF. The DNA of the CDR3 is TGCGCCAGCAGCCAAGATTCCGCCAGGGGGCGATTCAATCAGCCCCAGCATTTT.

CDR3 protein: CASSGGTRAPSTDTQYF. The CDR3 region has the DNA TGTGCCAGTAGCGGGGGGACTCGAGCCCCTAGCACAGATACGCAGTATTTT. V usage is TRBV28 and J usage is TRBJ2-3; 10 nucleotides agree with TRBD2. V was clipped by 9 bases and J by 0 bases; unmatched bases: 12. Looked up from germline, CDR1 is MDHEN and CDR2 is SYDVKM. The CDR3 length is 17 residues.